A selection of T cell receptor beta chains follows, all from one sample in a study of memory CD4+ T cells and cytomegalovirus serostatus. Clones were read by immunoSEQ multiplex PCR, and TCRdb kept only the in-frame ones, dropping some. The data show under 40,000 clones, 79% seen once. The sequencing input was memory CD4+ T cells from blood. These receptors were obtained from an adult in good health and CMV-seropositive. Each CDR3 is given with its conserved first and last residue. A D gene is named only where the DNA matches it firmly. A row's size may be missing; if present it is once, few, many or a size class.

CDR3 protein,CDR3 DNA,J gene,V gene,D gene,clone size
CASGRRDLQETQYF,TGTGCCAGCGGTCGGCGGGACCTCCAAGAGACCCAGTACTTC,TRBJ2-5,TRBV2,.,.
CASSSPRGANEKLFF,TGTGCCAGCAGCTCTCCCCGAGGGGCTAATGAAAAACTGTTTTTT,TRBJ1-4,TRBV5-5,.,.
CASSYIAEEQFF,TGTGCCAGCAGTTACATAGCGGAGGAGCAGTTCTTC,TRBJ2-1,TRBV6-6,.,few
CASSPITPGQGSEQYF,TGTGCCAGCTCACCGATAACGCCGGGACAGGGGAGCGAGCAGTACTTC,TRBJ2-7,TRBV18,TRBD1,.
CASSLGRNIGGSNEQFF,TGTGCTAGCAGCTTAGGACGCAACATTGGGGGAAGCAATGAGCAGTTCTTC,TRBJ2-1,TRBV7-7,.,.
CASSWSRETQYF,TGTGCCAGCAGCTGGTCTCGCGAGACCCAGTACTTC,TRBJ2-5,TRBV7-2,.,once
CASSRTGGQETQYF,TGTGCCAGTAGTCGGACAGGGGGACAAGAGACCCAGTACTTC,TRBJ2-5,TRBV19,TRBD1,.
CASLGAGGPEANEKLFF,TGTGCCAGCCTTGGAGCAGGGGGGCCTGAGGCTAATGAAAAACTGTTTTTT,TRBJ1-4,TRBV27,TRBD1,.
CASSLESGSRETQYF,TGCGCCAGCAGCTTGGAGTCGGGGTCGCGGGAAACCCAGTACTTC,TRBJ2-5,TRBV5-1,.,.
CASSVDGGHTGELFF,TGTGCCAGCAGCGTAGACGGGGGTCACACCGGGGAGCTGTTTTTT,TRBJ2-2,TRBV9,.,few
CSPKMDTQYF,TGCAGTCCAAAAATGGATACGCAGTATTTT,TRBJ2-3,TRBV20-1,.,.
CASSQSYEQFF,TGTGCCAGCAGCCAAAGTTATGAGCAGTTCTTC,TRBJ2-1,TRBV4-2,.,.
CASSDRLASEQYF,TGTGCCAGCAGTGACCGACTAGCCAGCGAGCAGTACTTC,TRBJ2-7,TRBV2,TRBD2,.
CASRFDREYEQYF,TGTGCCAGCAGGTTCGACAGGGAATACGAGCAGTACTTC,TRBJ2-7,TRBV6-1,TRBD1,.
CASSYLDRAEKLFF,TGTGCCAGCAGTTACTTGGACAGGGCTGAAAAACTGTTTTTT,TRBJ1-4,TRBV6-5,TRBD1,.
CASSLTGFGYTF,TGTGCCAGCAGCCTGACAGGTTTTGGCTACACCTTC,TRBJ1-2,TRBV7-9,.,.
CASSLGGGRSSKNIQYF,TGCGCCAGCAGCTTGGGTGGGGGGCGCAGTTCCAAAAACATTCAGTACTTC,TRBJ2-4,TRBV5-1,.,.
CASSLGTNYGYTF,TGTGCCAGCAGTCTCGGGACTAACTATGGCTACACCTTC,TRBJ1-2,TRBV5-6,.,.
CASSAQGSTEAFF,TGTGCCAGCAGCGCTCAGGGATCCACTGAAGCTTTCTTT,TRBJ1-1,TRBV7-9,.,.
CASSLGQNSHEQYF,TGTGCCAGCAGTTTGGGGCAGAACAGCCACGAGCAGTACTTC,TRBJ2-7,TRBV28,.,few
CASSLTSGGTDTQYF,TGTGCCAGCAGCTTAACTAGCGGGGGCACAGATACGCAGTATTTT,TRBJ2-3,TRBV7-2,TRBD2,once
CASSGGHAAGDTQYF,TGTGCCAGCAGCGGTGGACACGCGGCGGGAGATACGCAGTATTTT,TRBJ2-3,TRBV9,.,once
CASSETETQYF,TGTGCCAGCAGTGAGACCGAGACCCAGTACTTC,TRBJ2-5,TRBV2,.,.
CASSSRTQYF,TGTGCCAGCAGCTCCAGGACCCAGTACTTC,TRBJ2-5,TRBV7-3,.,.
CASSLAVGRAAYEQYF,TGCGCCAGCAGCTTGGCAGTCGGCAGGGCCGCCTACGAGCAGTACTTC,TRBJ2-7,TRBV5-1,.,.
CASVHDSNQPQHF,TGTGCCAGCGTACATGATAGCAATCAGCCCCAGCATTTT,TRBJ1-5,TRBV6-1,.,.
CASSLSRGMGEQYF,TGCGCCAGCAGCCTTTCCAGGGGAATGGGCGAGCAGTACTTC,TRBJ2-7,TRBV4-3,.,.
CASSTQGGHNSPLHF,TGTGCCAGCAGCACCCAGGGGGGTCATAATTCACCCCTCCACTTT,TRBJ1-6,TRBV7-2,TRBD1,.
CASSQSAGLEAFF,TGTGCCAGCAGCCAGTCCGCGGGGCTAGAAGCTTTCTTT,TRBJ1-1,TRBV7-2,.,.
CASSYRSNSLSYTF,TGTGCCAGTAGTTACAGGTCCAACAGCTTGAGCTACACCTTC,TRBJ1-2,TRBV19,.,.
CASSQEPGLGMNTEAFF,TGCGCCAGCAGCCAAGAACCGGGACTGGGCATGAACACTGAAGCTTTCTTT,TRBJ1-1,TRBV4-1,.,.
CASSGTGGGNQPQHF,TGTGCCAGCAGCGGGACAGGGGGCGGAAATCAGCCCCAGCATTTT,TRBJ1-5,TRBV2,TRBD1,once
CASSVAAGVALFF,TGTGCCAGCAGCGTAGCGGCAGGGGTTGCTCTGTTTTTT,TRBJ2-2,TRBV9,.,.
CASSRQGASYGYTF,TGTGCCAGCAGTCGACAGGGGGCCTCCTATGGCTACACCTTC,TRBJ1-2,TRBV6-5,TRBD1,.
CASSSLGVARQTYEQYF,TGTGCCAGCAGCTCCCTCGGGGTAGCCAGACAAACCTACGAGCAGTACTTC,TRBJ2-7,TRBV5-6,.,.
CASSQEVGQGEWGGGYTF,TGCGCCAGCAGCCAAGAGGTGGGACAGGGCGAGTGGGGAGGTGGCTACACCTTC,TRBJ1-2,TRBV4-3,TRBD1,.
CASSNLGQGAEQYF,TGTGCCAGTAGTAACCTGGGACAGGGAGCCGAGCAGTACTTC,TRBJ2-7,TRBV19,TRBD1,.
CASTGGTDTQYF,TGTGCCAGCACGGGGGGCACAGATACGCAGTATTTT,TRBJ2-3,TRBV7-2,.,.
CASSKVRGVNNEQFF,TGTGCCAGCAGCAAAGTCCGTGGTGTTAACAATGAGCAGTTCTTC,TRBJ2-1,TRBV21-1,.,.
CARQGDDGTEAFF,TGTGCCAGACAGGGGGATGATGGCACTGAAGCTTTCTTT,TRBJ1-1,TRBV2,TRBD1,medium-sized
CASTTTVASYEQYF,TGTGCCAGCACCACGACAGTGGCCTCCTACGAGCAGTACTTC,TRBJ2-7,TRBV6-1,.,.
CASSLLTGRTSGANVLTF,TGCGCCAGCAGCTTGTTGACAGGGCGAACCTCTGGGGCCAACGTCCTGACTTTC,TRBJ2-6,TRBV5-1,TRBD1,.
CASSLVEGTGEQYF,TGTGCCAGCAGCTTAGTGGAGGGGACGGGCGAGCAGTACTTC,TRBJ2-7,TRBV7-9,.,.
CASRLTRTGLREPQHF,TGTGCCAGTAGGCTAACCCGGACAGGGTTGAGAGAGCCCCAGCATTTT,TRBJ1-5,TRBV19,TRBD1,few
CASGLWASNQPQHF,TGTGCTAGTGGTTTGTGGGCTAGCAATCAGCCCCAGCATTTT,TRBJ1-5,TRBV12-5,.,.
CSVGSSETQYF,TGCAGCGTTGGTAGCAGCGAGACCCAGTACTTC,TRBJ2-5,TRBV29-1,.,.
CASSLTSGGELFF,TGTGCCAGCAGCTTAACTAGTGGCGGGGAGCTGTTTTTT,TRBJ2-2,TRBV7-3,.,few
CASSQESANTEAFF,TGTGCCAGCAGCCAAGAGTCAGCCAACACTGAAGCTTTCTTT,TRBJ1-1,TRBV4-2,.,.
CASSLSETQETQYF,TGTGCCAGCAGCTTATCCGAAACCCAAGAGACCCAGTACTTC,TRBJ2-5,TRBV5-4,.,.
CASSVSRKEKLFF,TGTGCCAGCAGCGTCTCGCGAAAAGAAAAACTGTTTTTT,TRBJ1-4,TRBV6-5,.,.
CASSAGLAGGGGHQTQYF,TGTGCCAGCAGCGCCGGACTAGCGGGAGGAGGGGGGCACCAGACCCAGTACTTC,TRBJ2-5,TRBV7-2,TRBD2,.
CASSRNGQLNTEAFF,TGCGCCAGCAGCCGGAATGGACAGTTGAACACTGAAGCTTTCTTT,TRBJ1-1,TRBV4-1,.,.
CASVGGSGEYNEQFF,TGTGCCAGCGTGGGAGGAAGCGGGGAGTACAATGAGCAGTTCTTC,TRBJ2-1,TRBV7-9,TRBD2,few